This TCR beta chain comes out of a study of neurological immune-mediated disorders. Study findings and constraints: The most TCR clonal expansion was seen in HTLV-1-associated myelopathy, whereas the least was seen in multiple sclerosis, below the level in healthy controls. Across subjects, no CDR3 amino acid sequence appeared in expanded clones of more than one subject, a finding that suggested private repertoires in all groups.

Trimming removed 3 bases from V and 3 bases from J; junction bases left unmatched: 1. The CDR3 spans 14 residues. From germline, CDR1 is ENHRY and CDR2 SYGVKD. This clonotype was picked up many times. As yet, its antigen is unknown. The cDNA was generated through 5'RACE incorporating 10-nucleotide random UMIs. In TCRdb, the 5' RACE reads were re-called with MiXCR into one record per CDR3 protein. This sample has approximately 32,000 distinct CDR3 sequences, with around 6.8% found just once. Sequenced: PBMCs. V gene TRBV10-3 combines with J gene TRBJ2-4, with 8 bases identical to TRBD2. The receptor's source is a woman in her thirties or forties in good health. The DNA for the CDR3 is TGTGCCATCAGTGAAACTAGCGGCAAAAACATTCAGTACTTC. The encoded protein is CAISETSGKNIQYF.